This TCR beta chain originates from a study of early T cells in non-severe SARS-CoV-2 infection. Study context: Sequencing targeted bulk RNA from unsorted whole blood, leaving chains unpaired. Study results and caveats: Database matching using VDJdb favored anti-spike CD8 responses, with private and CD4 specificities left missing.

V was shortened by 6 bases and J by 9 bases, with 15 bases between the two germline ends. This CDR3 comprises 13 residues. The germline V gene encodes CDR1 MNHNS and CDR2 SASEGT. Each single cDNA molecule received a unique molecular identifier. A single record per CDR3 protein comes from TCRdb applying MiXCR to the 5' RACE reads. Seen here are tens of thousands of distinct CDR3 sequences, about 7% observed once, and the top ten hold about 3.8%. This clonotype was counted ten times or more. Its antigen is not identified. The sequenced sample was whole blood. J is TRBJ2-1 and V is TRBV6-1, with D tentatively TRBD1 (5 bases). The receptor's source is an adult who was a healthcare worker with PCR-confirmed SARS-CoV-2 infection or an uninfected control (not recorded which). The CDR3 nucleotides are TGTGCCAGCAGGGGAATCAGGGATGGTGAGCAGTTCTTC. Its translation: CASRGIRDGEQFF.